Following are 13 T cell receptor beta chains from one sample sequenced in a study of post-analysis software for immune sequencing data. These receptors' targets are unknown. TCR beta cDNA libraries included unique molecular identifiers. TCRdb recomputed calls from the PCR reads with MiXCR, one row per CDR3 protein. Of some 190,000 distinct CDR3 sequences listed, 29% were seen once; the top ten hold more than 3%. Regarding the study as a whole: Elevated frequency relative to controls characterized four or five TRBV segments in patients, TRBV5-6, TRBV5-1 and TRBV20-1 among them.

The specimen was blood. These receptors were obtained from a girl aged 2-17 years with multiple sclerosis.

Remarks on this clonotype: The junction differs from germline at one of its ends, possibly a read error. V and J are TRBV6-1 and TRBJ1-2; a weak D match, TRBD1 (6 bases). The CDR3 contains 15 residues. Germline V gene sequence: CDR1 MNHNS, CDR2 SASEGT. CDR3 residues: CVSSPEAGQIMGYTF. The CDR3 DNA reads as TGTGTCAGCAGTCCCGAGGCCGGACAGATTATGGGCTACACCTTC.

This clonotype showed up many times. V gene TRBV28 combines with J gene TRBJ1-2; 8 bases agree with TRBD1. This CDR3 has 13 amino acids. Germline V gene sequence: CDR1 MDHEN, CDR2 SYDVKM. With 6 bases clipped from V and 4 bases from J, the junction kept 4 bases outside the gene matches. This CDR3 is CASRRTGTYGYTF. DNA of the CDR3: TGTGCCAGCAGACGGACAGGGACCTATGGCTACACCTTC.

The rearrangement links TRBV3-1 to TRBJ2-5; 10 bases align to TRBD1. The germline V gene has CDR1 LGHDT and CDR2 YNNKEL (reference sequence). The CDR3 is 15 residues long. J gave up 6 bases and V 4 bases, and 8 bases lay outside the gene matches. The CDR3 is CASSPPGQGKKTQYF. DNA of the CDR3: TGTGCCAGCAGCCCGCCGGGACAGGGGAAAAAGACCCAGTACTTC.

This clonotype was recorded at least ten times. The chain links TRBV20-1 to TRBJ1-1; D is unresolved. The CDR3 consists of 12 residues. The germline V gene encodes CDR1 DFQATT and CDR2 SNEGSKA (reference sequence). Trimming pared 6 bases from V and 2 bases from J, leaving 10 bases between. CDR3 DNA sequence: TGCAGTGCCGGACGGGGAAACACTGAAGCTTTCTTT. Residues: CSAGRGNTEAFF.

The chain combines TRBV11-3 with TRBJ2-1, with 9 bases lining up with TRBD2. Germline loops: CDR1 SGHNT, CDR2 YENEEA. The CDR3 covers 16 residues. With V trimmed by 1 base and J by 6 bases, 7 bases remained unmatched. CDR3 sequence: CASSLGGGRAGNEQFF. CDR3 DNA sequence: TGTGCCAGCAGCTTAGGGGGCGGGAGGGCCGGCAATGAGCAGTTCTTC.

The J gene is TRBJ2-1, the V gene TRBV7-8; 11 nucleotides agree with TRBD2. V shed 7 bases, J shed 0 bases, and the junction held 23 bases outside the gene matches. CDR3 length equals 22 residues. Germline assignment: CDR1 SGHVS and CDR2 FQNEAQ. The CDR3: CASNPSRLAGGPLKSSYNEQFF. The CDR3 nucleotides read TGTGCCAGCAACCCGAGCCGTTTAGCGGGAGGGCCCTTAAAAAGCTCCTACAATGAGCAGTTCTTC.

This clonotype appeared many times. The gene calls are TRBV6-2 or TRBV6-3 and TRBJ2-1; tentatively, D is TRBD2 (6 bases). The length of the CDR3 is 13 residues. Per the germline V gene, CDR1 is MNHEY and CDR2 is SVGEGT. Trimming pared 6 bases from V and 10 bases from J, leaving 16 bases between. The CDR3: CASRRGATREQFF. DNA of the CDR3: TGTGCCAGCAGACGCGGGGCTACACGGGAGCAGTTCTTC.

This clonotype was picked up many times. The gene calls are TRBV12-3 or TRBV12-4 and TRBJ1-5; the match to TRBD1 covers 8 bases. The J segment lost 6 bases and the V segment lost 5 bases, leaving 3 bases of the junction unmatched. CDR3 size: 13 residues. This CDR3 is CASSGQGGQPQHF. The CDR3 DNA reads TGTGCCAGCAGTGGACAGGGAGGTCAGCCCCAGCATTTT.

Note on this clonotype: A much larger clonotype is one base distant, so this may be a read error. This chain connects TRBV5-1 to TRBJ2-7, with 8 bases matching TRBD2. CDR1 and CDR2 from the germline V gene are SGHRS and YFSETQ. The CDR3 spans 15 residues. The CDR3 region has the DNA TGCACCAGCAGTTCTGTGGCGGGAGGCTCCTACGAGCAGTACTTC. It translates to CTSSSVAGGSYEQYF.

There are many counts of this clonotype. The genes are TRBV29-1 and TRBJ2-7; tentative D call: TRBD1 (5 bases). Per the germline V gene, CDR1 is SQVTM and CDR2 is ANQGSEA. The CDR3 has 11 amino acids. Trimming removed 1 base at V and 10 bases at J, with 11 bases between. CDR3 nucleotide sequence: TGCAGCGTTGAAGCCCCCGGACACCAGTACTTC. This codes for CSVEAPGHQYF.

V is TRBV29-1 and J is TRBJ1-3; D unclear. V lost 7 bases, J lost 0 bases, and 10 bases lay in between. Germline V lookup: CDR1 SQVTM, CDR2 ANQGSEA. The CDR3 loop spans 13 amino acids. For the CDR3, the DNA is TGCAGCGCTGGAACAAGCTCTGGAAACACCATATATTTT. It translates to CSAGTSSGNTIYF.

The rearrangement links TRBV9 to TRBJ2-6; D is perhaps TRBD1 (6 bases). CDR1 is SGDLS and CDR2 is YYNGEE in the germline V gene. Trimming cost V 1 base and J 4 bases, with 18 bases left between them. The CDR3 is made up of 18 amino acids. CDR3 residues: CASSVRTQQGSGANVLTF. CDR3 bases: TGTGCCAGCAGCGTAAGGACCCAACAGGGAAGCGGGGCCAACGTCCTGACTTTC. Complete variable domain (other parts from reference TRBV9 and TRBJ2-6): DSGVTQTPKHLITATGQRVTLRCSPRSGDLSVYWYQQSLDQGLQFLIQYYNGEERAKGNILERFSAQQFPDLHSELNLSSLELGDSALYFCASSVRTQQGSGANVLTFGAGSRLTVL.

The V call is TRBV7-9, the J call TRBJ1-4, with 11 positions matching TRBD1. Looked up from germline, CDR1 is SEHNR and CDR2 is FQNEAQ (reference sequence). The CDR3 runs to 17 residues. The V gene end was trimmed by 5 bases and the J gene end by 3 bases; junction bases not matched to a gene: 8. CDR3 sequence (DNA): TGTGCCAGCAGCCTGGGACAGGGGGTAGGGCCTAATGAAAAACTGTTTTTT. Translation: CASSLGQGVGPNEKLFF.